The next 2 T cell receptor beta chains were all read from a single sample in a study of blood T cells in healthy people across ages. Alongside a J-beta primer mix, a sample-barcoded 5' primer served in a second PCR lasting roughly 7 to 11 cycles. TCRdb processed the 5' RACE reads anew with MiXCR; each CDR3 protein has one entry. The table records 550,000 to 650,000 distinct CDR3 sequences, 25% to 30% of them present only once. Specimen: blood. All receptors come from a woman older than 75 in good health.

This clonotype was counted many times. The chain joins TRBV7-3 to TRBJ2-3; 8 bases line up with TRBD2. The CDR3 contains 16 residues. The J segment lost 4 bases and the V segment lost 5 bases, leaving 11 bases of the junction unmatched. Per germline, CDR1 SGHTA and CDR2 FQGTGA. DNA for the CDR3: TGTGCCAGCAGCCACGCTCGGGGGGGCCCCGCAGATACGCAGTATTTT. Its protein is CASSHARGGPADTQYF.

The J gene is TRBJ2-7, the V gene TRBV7-6, with D perhaps being TRBD1 or TRBD2 (5 bases each). The CDR3 sequence is 15 residues long. The V end lost 0 bases, the J end lost 1 base, and 10 bases lay between the germline ends. Germline-derived CDR1 and CDR2 are SGHVS and FNYEAQ. CDR3 in DNA: TGTGCCAGCAGCTTAGCTAGCGAGGGGTCCTACGAGCAGTACTTC. Protein: CASSLASEGSYEQYF.